This T cell receptor (beta chain) came from a study of cytomegalovirus exposure and HLA in healthy donors. Amplification used 60 Vbeta primers and 13 Jbeta primers. The table came from immunoSEQ multiplex PCR; TCRdb's copy has only in-frame clones and leaves some out. Of more than 85,000 clones listed, approximately 71% are singletons. Study conclusions and caveats: In a later analysis, donors in an Asian-associated ancestry cluster reportedly had fewer N-insertions in productive TCRs than the cohort mean.

About this clone: The target antigen is unknown.

CDR1 is MNHEY and CDR2 is SVGAGI in the germline V gene. V shed 1 base and J 0 bases; nucleotides not matched to a gene: 2. The CDR3 has 15 residues. The sequence was collected from a female donor in good health and CMV-seronegative. The V gene is TRBV6-5, the J gene TRBJ1-2; 7 bases line up with TRBD1. Sequenced: PBMCs. DNA of the CDR3: TGTGCCAGCAGTTACTGGGACAGTACTAACTATGGCTACACCTTC. It encodes CASSYWDSTNYGYTF.